The clone carrying this T cell receptor (beta chain) ranks as large. Its antigen remains unknown. The record originates from a study of immune evolution from preneoplasia to lung adenocarcinoma. The assay was immunoSEQ multiplex PCR, and TCRdb's table has in-frame clones only and misses some. There are about 4,000 clones in the sample; roughly half occur only once, and around 7.1% lies in the top ten. Per the germline V gene, CDR1 is MNHNS and CDR2 is SASEGT. The CDR3 extends over 11 amino acids. Study-wide findings and caveats: Normal lung had highest clonality; later lesions appeared denser, more diverse. Top clone frequencies peaked in normal lung, apparently declining through invasive adenocarcinoma.

This TCR was recovered from a person aged 50-59 years with lung adenocarcinoma. Sequencing used FFPE normal lung tissue adjacent to the tumor. V and J are TRBV6-1 and TRBJ1-1, with a tentative D call TRBD1 (5 bases). The CDR3 bases are TGTGCAGGGGCAAAAGGAACTGAAGCTTTCTTT. This encodes CAGAKGTEAFF.